These 21 T cell receptor beta chains came from one sample sequenced in a study of T cell responses to AZD1222 COVID-19 vaccine. Here immunoSEQ multiplex PCR was the method, and the copy in TCRdb shows in-frame clones only, minus some. The table shows 110,000 to 150,000 clones, with 80% to 90% occurring only once. The sample in question was peripheral blood, obtained on day 0 of AZD1222 vaccination. Receptors were obtained from an adult in good health.

This clone has a single count. The gene calls are TRBV6-5 and TRBJ2-4, with D uncertain. Germline CDR1 is MNHEY and CDR2 is SVGAGI. Trimming shortened V by 2 bases and J by 11 bases, and 10 bases separated the two germline ends. There are 12 residues in the CDR3. The CDR3 here is CASSYDQVLQYF. CDR3 DNA: TGTGCCAGCAGTTACGACCAGGTTCTTCAGTACTTC.

This chain joins TRBV5-1 and TRBJ2-7; D not resolved. The CDR3 is 13 residues long. Germline values: CDR1 SGHRS, CDR2 YFSETQ. V gave up 0 bases and J gave up 2 bases, with 6 bases separating them. The CDR3 region has the DNA TGCGCCAGCAGCTTGGGGGCCCCCTACGAGCAGTACTTC. Translated, it gives CASSLGAPYEQYF.

The chain combines TRBV6-5 with TRBJ2-1; 10 positions match TRBD2. J lost 3 bases, V lost 1 base, and 3 bases had no gene match. CDR3 length: 16 amino acids. Germline loops: CDR1 MNHEY, CDR2 SVGAGI. CDR3 DNA: TGTGCCAGCAGTTACTTAGGACTAGCGGTCTACAATGAGCAGTTCTTC. Translation gives CASSYLGLAVYNEQFF.

J is TRBJ1-1 and V is TRBV6-5; no definite D call. V dropped 9 bases and J dropped 10 bases, with 21 bases sitting between them. The CDR3 runs 13 residues. Germline V lookup: CDR1 MNHEY, CDR2 SVGAGI. The CDR3 spells CASSPGAQRGAFF. In DNA, the CDR3 is TGTGCCAGTTCCCCCGGTGCCCAACGGGGAGCTTTCTTT.

The CDR3 DNA reads TGTGCCAGCAGTTTCCACCCCCGGGGAGAGACCCAGTACTTC. Amino acid sequence: CASSFHPRGETQYF. V gene TRBV27 combines with J gene TRBJ2-5, with a possible D match to TRBD2 (5 bases). This CDR3 comprises 14 residues. Germline CDR1 MNHEY, CDR2 SMNVEV (reference sequence). With 3 bases removed from V and 4 bases from J, the gap between germline ends came to 12 bases.

The chain links TRBV25-1 to TRBJ1-5; D remains unclear. Germline V gene sequence: CDR1 MGHDK, CDR2 SYGVNS. Deletions cut 0 bases from V and 7 bases from J, with 13 bases between. The CDR3 sequence is 15 residues long. The chain's CDR3 is CASSEYLKARQPQHF. The CDR3 nucleotides are TGTGCCAGCAGTGAATATCTGAAGGCTAGGCAGCCCCAGCATTTT. Complete variable domain (other parts from reference TRBV25-1 and TRBJ1-5): EADIYQTPRYLVIGTGKKITLECSQTMGHDKMYWYQQDPGMELHLIHYSYGVNSTEKGDLSSESTVSRIRTEHFPLTLESARPSHTSQYLCASSEYLKARQPQHFGDGTRLSIL.

This chain joins TRBV12-5 and TRBJ2-7; D uncertain. Germline CDR1 and CDR2: LGHNT and FRNRAP. Trimming took off 6 bases at V and 4 bases at J, with 7 bases between the two ends. The CDR3 has 11 amino acids. The CDR3 DNA sequence: TGTGCTAGTGGGCACAGATACGAGCAGTACTTC. It codes for CASGHRYEQYF.

This sequence joins TRBV5-1 and TRBJ2-7, with 8 bases matching TRBD1. J lost 5 bases, V lost 0 bases, and 4 bases had no gene match. The CDR3 has 14 amino acids. CDR1 SGHRS and CDR2 YFSETQ come from the germline V gene. DNA for the CDR3: TGCGCCAGCAGCTTGGGGCAGGGGGCAAACGAGCAGTACTTC. Translation: CASSLGQGANEQYF. Full variable domain (remainder filled in from reference TRBV5-1 and TRBJ2-7): KAGVTQTPRYLIKTRGQQVTLSCSPISGHRSVSWYQQTPGQGLQFLFEYFSETQRNKGNFPGRFSGRQFSNSRSEMNVSTLELGDSALYLCASSLGQGANEQYFGPGTRLTVT.

The rearrangement uses TRBV18 and TRBJ1-6; perhaps TRBD1 as D (5 bases). Trimming cost V 5 bases and J 9 bases, with 14 bases left between them. CDR1 and CDR2 from the germline V gene are KGHSH and LQKENI. The CDR3 is made up of 14 amino acids. The CDR3 nucleotides are TGTGCCAGCTCAGGGGCGGACCTAAGTTCACCCCTCCACTTT. It codes for CASSGADLSSPLHF.

A word on this clone: Other DNA sequences in this specimen translate into the identical CDR3. CDR3 DNA sequence: TGTGCCAGTAAAAGAGGGGCTAGCCAGGAGACCCAGTACTTC. Its translation is CASKRGASQETQYF. This chain joins TRBV19 and TRBJ2-5, with D perhaps assigned TRBD1 or TRBD2 (5 bases each). Between the trimmed V and J ends, which lost 7 bases and 5 bases, there was a span of 17 bases. Germline V CDR1 and CDR2: LNHDA, SQIVND (reference sequence). This CDR3 region has 14 residues.

The rearrangement links TRBV5-1 to TRBJ2-7, with 8 positions matching TRBD2. The CDR3 length is 16 residues. V gave up 0 bases and J gave up 7 bases; unmatched junction bases: 12. Germline lookup yields CDR1 SGHRS and CDR2 YFSETQ. CDR3 bases: TGCGCCAGCAGCTTGGCTGGACTAGCCCCGAGGTGGGAGCAGTACTTC. Encoded protein: CASSLAGLAPRWEQYF.

The rearrangement joins TRBV14 to TRBJ2-7, with 9 bases matching TRBD1. Germline V lookup: CDR1 SGHDN, CDR2 FVKESK. The trim removed 4 bases at V and 3 bases at J, leaving 10 bases unmatched. The CDR3 length is 16 residues. This CDR3 is CASSRFTGGGIYEQYF. DNA for the CDR3: TGTGCCAGCAGCCGGTTTACAGGGGGCGGTATCTACGAGCAGTACTTC.

This clone was seen once. The rearrangement links TRBV20-1 to TRBJ2-2; D not resolved. V lost 3 bases and J lost 5, with 10 bases in between. The CDR3 contains 13 residues. CDR1 is DFQATT and CDR2 is SNEGSKA in the germline V gene (reference sequence). CDR3 coding DNA: TGCAGTGCTAGTCTTTGGGGAACCGGGGAGCTGTTTTTT. Translation: CSASLWGTGELFF.

This chain links TRBV5-6 with TRBJ1-2, with 11 bases identical to TRBD1. CDR1 is SGHDT and CDR2 is YYEEEE in the germline V gene. The CDR3 runs to 13 residues. V trimming: 6 bases; J trimming: 8 bases; junction bases outside the gene matches: 6. Written as DNA, the CDR3 is TGTGCCAGCACCAGGGACAGGGGGAACGGCTACACCTTC. Protein product: CASTRDRGNGYTF.

The V and J genes are TRBV14 and TRBJ1-1, with TRBD1 as a possible D gene (5 bases). Germline loops: CDR1 SGHDN, CDR2 FVKESK. The CDR3 loop spans 15 amino acids. V was pared by 4 bases and J by 5 bases, with 17 bases between. This CDR3 is CASSLWAGTVTEAFF. CDR3 DNA: TGTGCCAGCAGCCTTTGGGCGGGGACGGTGACTGAAGCTTTCTTT. The whole variable domain, remainder taken from reference TRBV14 and TRBJ1-1, is EAGVTQFPSHSVIEKGQTVTLRCDPISGHDNLYWYRRVMGKEIKFLLHFVKESKQDESGMPNNRFLAERTGGTYSTLKVQPAELEDSGVYFCASSLWAGTVTEAFFGQGTRLTVV.

The rearrangement joins TRBV18 to TRBJ2-6; TRBD1 might be the D (5 bases). The CDR3 runs to 17 residues. The germline gives CDR1 KGHSH, CDR2 LQKENI. V lost 0 bases and J lost 0, with 9 bases in between. CDR3 sequence: CASSPPRDYSGANVLTF. CDR3 coding DNA: TGTGCCAGCTCACCACCCAGGGATTACTCTGGGGCCAACGTCCTGACTTTC. The full variable domain, completed using reference TRBV18 and TRBJ2-6, is NAGVMQNPRHLVRRRGQEARLRCSPMKGHSHVYWYRQLPEEGLKFMVYLQKENIIDESGMPKERFSAEFPKEGPSILRIQQVVRGDSAAYFCASSPPRDYSGANVLTFGAGSRLTVL.

The CDR3 here is CASSPQGAGGYTF. The DNA of the CDR3 is TGTGCCAGCTCACCCCAGGGGGCTGGGGGCTACACCTTC. The V call is TRBV18, the J call TRBJ1-2, with 8 bases lining up with TRBD1. Germline V gene sequence: CDR1 KGHSH, CDR2 LQKENI. CDR3 size: 13 residues. V lost 3 bases and J lost 8; bases outside the gene matches: 5.

This clone was found once. This sequence joins TRBV5-1 and TRBJ2-5, with no clear D. CDR3 length: 13 residues. Germline CDR1 SGHRS, CDR2 YFSETQ. Deletions cut 4 bases from V and 5 bases from J, with 12 bases between. The CDR3 bases are TGCGCCAGCAGCCGTACCCAAACCGAGACCCAGTACTTC. The encoded protein is CASSRTQTETQYF.

The chain carries TRBV6-2 or TRBV6-3 and TRBJ1-2; possible D gene TRBD1, 5 bases. Per germline, CDR1 MNHEY and CDR2 SVGEGT. V lost 0 bases, J lost 4 bases, and 18 bases lay in between. CDR3 size: 17 residues. As DNA, the CDR3 is TGTGCCAGCAGTTACTCGACCGCGGGGCGTGTAGGCTATGGCTACACCTTC. Protein: CASSYSTAGRVGYGYTF.

V usage is TRBV29-1 and J usage is TRBJ2-7, with 7 bases lining up with TRBD2. The trim removed 6 bases at V and 1 base at J, leaving 3 bases unmatched. The CDR3 has 12 amino acids. Germline V CDR1 and CDR2: SQVTM, ANQGSEA. CDR3 sequence reads: CSVRDYSYEQYF. The DNA of the CDR3 is TGCAGCGTCCGGGACTATTCCTACGAGCAGTACTTC.

This clone appeared a few times. The genes are TRBV7-9 and TRBJ2-5, with 7 bases that match TRBD2. Germline V CDR1 and CDR2: SEHNR, FQNEAQ (reference sequence). V was pared by 5 bases and J by 9 bases, with 12 bases of the junction left unmatched. The CDR3 has 14 amino acids. CDR3 DNA: TGTGCCAGCAGCGAGTATGCGGGGGAGGCTCCCCAGTACTTC. It encodes CASSEYAGEAPQYF.